The 26 T cell receptor beta chains presented below share a single source sample, sequenced in a study of T cell repertoires in cytomegalovirus infection (dated by TCRdb to between 2019 and 2020). The sample's treatment or condition label is to be understood as: in vitro stimulation with specific CMV peptide epitopes to enrich CMV-specific T cells. The listed sequencing device is Illumina HiSeq 1500. Clones were called with MiXCR by TCRdb after fastp trimmed the public reads at Q25, and only in-frame beta chains were retained. Rows with one shared CDR3 protein collapse into an entry with the most common genes and DNA. The sample table records around 430,000 distinct CDR3 sequences; about 42% of these occur just once. The ten top clones hold around 45% of the sample. Their target antigens are unknown. Sequencing used cultured PBMCs, obtained from culture after CMV antigen stimulation. These receptors were taken from a human donor in good health (CMV status not recorded). Some clones in this sample may be carry-over from other donors' samples.

A single count supports this clonotype. The chain carries TRBV2 and TRBJ2-1; D possibly uses TRBD1 or TRBD2 (5 bases each). The CDR3 is made up of 12 amino acids. Deletions cut 4 bases from V and 15 bases from J, with 16 bases between. From germline, CDR1 is SNHLY and CDR2 FYNNEI. The CDR3 nucleotides read TGTGCCAGCAGTGGTACGGGACGACCTCGGTTCTTC. This gives the protein CASSGTGRPRFF. The variable domain in full, with the rest retrieved from reference TRBV2 and TRBJ2-1, is EPEVTQTPSHQVTQMGQEVILRCVPISNHLYFYWYRQILGQKVEFLVSFYNNEISEKSEIFDDQFSVERPDGSNFTLKIRSTKLEDSAMYFCASSGTGRPRFFGPGTRLTVL.

The rearrangement uses TRBV11-2 and TRBJ2-3; 8 bases match TRBD2. The CDR3 runs to 15 residues. V shed 3 bases and J 4 bases; nucleotides not matched to a gene: 6. CDR1 is SGHAT, CDR2 FQNNGV, per germline. CDR3 residues: CASSFSGKGADTQYF. Here the CDR3 DNA reads TGTGCCAGCAGCTTTAGCGGGAAAGGGGCAGATACGCAGTATTTT.

The chain carries TRBV7-6 and TRBJ2-1; a weak D match, TRBD2 (6 bases). Deletions cut 1 base from V and 0 bases from J, with 16 bases between. CDR1 is SGHVS and CDR2 is FNYEAQ in the germline V gene. The CDR3 covers 18 residues. In nucleotides, the CDR3 is TGTGCCAGCAGCTTAGTGTACGGCGGGGCGAGCTCCTACAATGAGCAGTTCTTC. It encodes CASSLVYGGASSYNEQFF.

J is TRBJ2-7 and V is TRBV28; the D is unclear. Germline V gives CDR1 MDHEN, CDR2 SYDVKM. CDR3 length: 13 residues. V was shortened by 5 bases and J by 0 bases, with 8 bases between the two germline ends. The CDR3 is CASSTWDSYEQYF. The CDR3 DNA reads as TGTGCCAGCAGTACGTGGGACTCCTACGAGCAGTACTTC.

The chain recombines TRBV7-2 with TRBJ2-3; perhaps TRBD2 as D (5 bases). Germline CDR1 reads SGHTA; CDR2 reads FQGNSA. This CDR3 is 16 amino acids long. The V end was cut by 5 bases, the J end by 0 bases, with 15 bases between. The CDR3 DNA follows: TGTGCCAGCAGCCAGAAACTAGTGTATAGCACAGATACGCAGTATTTT. As protein: CASSQKLVYSTDTQYF.

The chain has TRBV6-2 or TRBV6-3 and TRBJ2-1; TRBD2 aligns across 11 bases. CDR3 length equals 15 residues. Trimming cost V 4 bases and J 12 bases; bases outside gene matches: 11. From germline, CDR1 is MNHEY and CDR2 SVGEGT. CDR3 coding DNA: TGTGCCAGCAGTTGGCTTTTGGGACTAGCGGCTCGGCAGTTCTTC. Amino acid sequence: CASSWLLGLAARQFF.

The rearrangement uses TRBV6-2 or TRBV6-3 and TRBJ2-7; 11 nucleotides agree with TRBD2. V trimming: 4 bases; J trimming: 5 bases; junction bases outside the gene matches: 16. The CDR3 has 18 residues. The germline V gene encodes CDR1 MNHEY and CDR2 SVGEGT. The CDR3 spells CASSLSRLAGSRLDEQYF. The CDR3 coding sequence is TGTGCCAGCAGTTTGAGCCGACTAGCGGGATCCCGTTTGGACGAGCAGTACTTC.

The rearrangement uses TRBV27 and TRBJ1-1; no clear D. Looked up from germline, CDR1 is MNHEY and CDR2 is SMNVEV (reference sequence). Trimming stripped 4 bases from V and 1 base from J, with 10 bases between. This CDR3 is built from 14 residues. The CDR3 DNA sequence: TGTGCCAGCAGTTCCTCCGGGGAGAACACTGAAGCTTTCTTT. As protein: CASSSSGENTEAFF.

J is TRBJ1-2 and V is TRBV7-8; D not resolved. The CDR3 has 13 amino acids. CDR1 and CDR2 (germline): SGHVS, FQNEAQ. With 5 bases removed from V and 7 bases from J, the gap between germline ends came to 14 bases. The DNA for the CDR3 is TGTGCCAGCAGCCCGGGCCGCGGAGGTGGCTACACCTTC. Protein sequence: CASSPGRGGGYTF.

This clonotype was seen a handful of times. This rearrangement joins TRBV12-3 or TRBV12-4 to TRBJ1-3; D call uncertain. There are 15 residues in the CDR3. V was pared by 3 bases and J by 0 bases, with 9 bases between. CDR3 amino acids: CASSFAANSGNTIYF. The CDR3, as DNA: TGTGCCAGCAGTTTTGCTGCTAACTCTGGAAACACCATATATTTT.

This clonotype came up a few times. The chain links TRBV7-2 to TRBJ2-1; 13 nucleotides align to TRBD2. The V segment lost 5 bases and the J segment 12 bases; nucleotides outside the gene matches: 7. This CDR3 is 14 amino acids long. Germline V CDR1 and CDR2: SGHTA, FQGNSA. CDR3 sequence (DNA): TGTGCCAGCAGCCGACTAGCGGGAGGCTTCGGGCAGTTCTTC. It encodes CASSRLAGGFGQFF.

The J gene is TRBJ2-1, the V gene TRBV7-6; D remains ambiguous. The CDR3 sequence is 13 residues long. Trimming removed 2 bases from V and 6 bases from J, with 8 bases in between. Germline V lookup: CDR1 SGHVS, CDR2 FNYEAQ. In nucleotides, the CDR3 is TGTGCCAGCAGCTTATCGATCCGCAATGAGCAGTTCTTC. Its translation: CASSLSIRNEQFF.

This clonotype has a handful of counts. The rearrangement uses TRBV7-2 and TRBJ2-2; 7 bases are a match to TRBD1. Per germline, CDR1 SGHTA and CDR2 FQGNSA. CDR3 length equals 14 residues. V lost 8 bases to trimming and J lost 1 base; unmatched junction nucleotides: 4. The CDR3: CASGPGGNTGELFF. CDR3 DNA sequence: TGTGCCAGCGGGCCAGGGGGGAACACCGGGGAGCTGTTTTTT.

The chain links TRBV7-2 to TRBJ2-7, with 9 bases lining up with TRBD2. CDR3 length: 13 residues. Germline CDR1 reads SGHTA; CDR2 reads FQGNSA. The V and J ends lost 5 bases and 6 bases, in that order; junction bases with no gene match: 5. CDR3 sequence reads: CASSAGLAGEQYF. The CDR3 nucleotides are TGTGCCAGCAGCGCGGGACTAGCTGGCGAGCAGTACTTC.

This chain uses TRBV20-1 with TRBJ1-3; 7 bases map to TRBD1. This CDR3 region has 13 residues. In germline, CDR1 is DFQATT, CDR2 SNEGSKA (reference sequence). V was pared by 4 bases and J by 6 bases, with 6 bases of the junction left unmatched. CDR3 in DNA: TGCAGTGCTATACAGGGGACTGCAAACACCATATATTTT. Translation gives CSAIQGTANTIYF.

The table lists this clonotype with a few counts. The chain carries TRBV10-3 and TRBJ2-3; D uncertain. Per germline, CDR1 ENHRY and CDR2 SYGVKD. V dropped 6 bases and J dropped 0 bases, with 4 bases sitting between them. This CDR3 is built from 12 residues. The CDR3 bases are TGTGCCATCAGGGACAGCACAGATACGCAGTATTTT. It encodes CAIRDSTDTQYF.

This chain connects TRBV9 to TRBJ2-5, with TRBD2 matching 11 bases. After removal of 3 bases from V and 5 bases from J, the junction contained 6 bases not matched to a gene. In germline, CDR1 is SGDLS, CDR2 YYNGEE. The length of the CDR3 is 15 residues. The CDR3 nucleotides are TGTGCCAGCAGCGGCCTAGCGGGGGGCGGGGAGACCCAGTACTTC. It codes for CASSGLAGGGETQYF. The entire variable domain, with the rest obtained from reference TRBV9 and TRBJ2-5, is as follows: DSGVTQTPKHLITATGQRVTLRCSPRSGDLSVYWYQQSLDQGLQFLIQYYNGEERAKGNILERFSAQQFPDLHSELNLSSLELGDSALYFCASSGLAGGGETQYFGPGTRLLVL.

The chain carries TRBV5-1 and TRBJ2-5, with TRBD1 matching 7 bases. The CDR3 has 14 amino acids. J gave up 4 bases and V 2 bases, and 5 bases lay outside the gene matches. The germline V gene has CDR1 SGHRS and CDR2 YFSETQ. CDR3 in DNA: TGCGCCAGCAGCTTCTCGACAGGGCTAGAGACCCAGTACTTC. Its translation: CASSFSTGLETQYF.

V is TRBV7-9 and J is TRBJ1-2; perhaps TRBD1 as D (5 bases). The V gene lost 5 bases and the J gene lost 2 bases, with 15 bases spanning the gap. The CDR3 has 15 amino acids. Germline assignment: CDR1 SEHNR and CDR2 FQNEAQ (reference sequence). CDR3 coding DNA: TGTGCCAGCAGCCAGTCCGGCAGGGCCAACTATGGCTACACCTTC. This codes for CASSQSGRANYGYTF.

The chain carries TRBV7-2 and TRBJ1-2; D gene ambiguous. V was shortened by 0 bases and J by 2 bases, with 19 bases between the two germline ends. CDR3 length equals 18 residues. Looked up from germline, CDR1 is SGHTA and CDR2 is FQGNSA. The CDR3, as DNA: TGTGCCAGCAGCTTAGCGGTTTGGCCAGGTAGTCTGAACTATGGCTACACCTTC. As protein: CASSLAVWPGSLNYGYTF.

The J gene is TRBJ1-6, the V gene TRBV7-6; 7 bases match TRBD1. Germline V lookup: CDR1 SGHVS, CDR2 FNYEAQ. The CDR3 spans 13 residues. Losses at the gene ends were 5 bases for V and 10 bases for J; bases not matched to a gene: 5. The CDR3 sequence is CASSVTGESPLHF. The CDR3 DNA reads TGTGCCAGCAGCGTAACAGGGGAATCACCCCTCCACTTT.

This sequence joins TRBV7-2 and TRBJ1-1; D ambiguous. The CDR3 loop spans 14 amino acids. The germline V and J ends were trimmed by 4 bases and 0 bases, with 9 bases remaining between them. Germline V gene data show CDR1 as SGHTA and CDR2 as FQGNSA. The CDR3 DNA follows: TGTGCCAGCAGCTATCAACAGATGAACACTGAAGCTTTCTTT. This gives the protein CASSYQQMNTEAFF.

Regarding this clonotype: At one boundary the junction diverges from the germline segment, which might be a read error. The rearrangement uses TRBV6-8 and TRBJ1-1; D not certain. CDR1 and CDR2 (germline): MNHGY, SAAAGT. CDR3 length: 14 residues. This chain's CDR3 is CASSYSVPPTEALF. In DNA form, the CDR3 reads TGTGCCAGCAGTTACTCGGTACCCCCCACTGAAGCTTTATTT.

The chain is built from TRBV27 and TRBJ2-2; 12 positions match TRBD2. Germline V gene lookup returns CDR1 MNHEY and CDR2 SMNVEV (reference sequence). The CDR3 covers 17 residues. J was trimmed by 4 bases and V by 6 bases; bases with no gene match: 9. The CDR3 loop is CASRSILAGGPTGELFF. In DNA, the CDR3 is TGTGCCAGCAGATCAATTCTAGCGGGAGGGCCCACCGGGGAGCTGTTTTTT.

The chain carries TRBV7-2 and TRBJ2-7, with TRBD2 matching 10 bases. Looked up from germline, CDR1 is SGHTA and CDR2 is FQGNSA. This CDR3 region has 14 residues. Trimming at V came to 6 bases and at J to 4 bases, leaving 6 bases not matched to a gene. CDR3 nucleotides: TGTGCCAGCAGTAGCGGGGGGATACAGTACGAGCAGTACTTC. It encodes CASSSGGIQYEQYF.

V gene TRBV20-1 combines with J gene TRBJ1-3, with 8 nucleotides matching TRBD1. Germline trimming cut 6 bases from V and 3 bases from J; bases unmatched to any gene: 10. The CDR3 runs 15 residues. Germline CDR1 DFQATT, CDR2 SNEGSKA (reference sequence). The CDR3 loop is CSAPMDREVGNTIYF. In DNA form, the CDR3 reads TGCAGTGCCCCAATGGACAGGGAGGTTGGAAACACCATATATTTT.